The sequence of this T cell receptor (beta chain) was determined in a study of CD8+ T cells in alopecia areata. Study-level background: Dosing spanned 6 to 18 months on tofacitinib, then 6 months off drug.

Concerning this clone itself: Its specificity is unknown.

Alopecia areata patients had lesional scalp punch biopsies and peripheral blood taken from them. Unmatched junction bases numbered 0, after V lost 4 bases and J lost 6 bases. CDR1 is SGHDN and CDR2 is FVKESK in the germline V gene. The CDR3 spans 12 residues. The sequencing template was cDNA reverse transcribed from extracted RNA. Assay: immunoSEQ multiplex PCR; the TCRdb copy retains only in-frame clones and omits some. The sample yields 150,000 to 200,000 clones, about 72% seen once. Study-level results: Scalp samples also yield sequences from resident alphabeta T cells of normal skin. Especially in alopecia totalis/universalis, lesional scalp showed greater clonality than normal scalp did.

This material consisted of CD8+ T cells sorted from blood, taken at week 0. The chain is built from TRBV14 and TRBJ2-1; 7 nucleotides agree with TRBD2. This clonotype originated in a human donor with alopecia areata. CDR3 sequence reads: CASSPGGNEQFF. As DNA, the CDR3 is TGTGCCAGCAGCCCGGGGGGCAATGAGCAGTTCTTC.